The clone carrying this T cell receptor beta chain was seen a handful of times. Each patient's relapse followed autologous stem cell transplantation, and brentuximab vedotin exposure varied. The sample originates from a study of PD-1 blockade in classical Hodgkin lymphoma. The V end lost 0 bases, the J end lost 8 bases, and 9 bases lay between the germline ends. The CDR3 has 13 amino acids. Looked up from germline, CDR1 is SGHDT and CDR2 is YYEEEE. Using immunoSEQ multiplex PCR, the repertoire was profiled, and TCRdb retains in-frame clones only, with some absent. The sample includes 120,000 to 150,000 clones, just under 80% of them seen just once.

The receptor was derived from a human donor with classical Hodgkin lymphoma. The specimen comprised peripheral blood mononuclear cells (PBMCs), sampled before the second cycle of nivolumab. V is TRBV5-6 and J is TRBJ2-1, with a possible D match to TRBD2 (5 bases). CDR3 loop: CASSLGRRHEQFF. CDR3 DNA: TGTGCCAGCAGCTTGGGTCGGAGGCATGAGCAGTTCTTC.